This TCR beta chain was retrieved from a study of blood T cell repertoires in COVID-19. Overall study: Italy, Spain and the United States were the sources of the convalescent and acute COVID-19 samples. The analysed material was cDNA or gDNA that came from T cells, B-cell-depleted T cells, or PBMCs.

This CDR3 has 16 amino acids. The germline gives CDR1 KGHSH, CDR2 LQKENI. V was clipped by 3 bases and J by 5 bases; unmatched bases: 6. Authors' data handling: Scientists estimated how many nucleated cells there were by amplifying reference gene primers. Data came from immunoSEQ multiplex PCR; TCRdb stores just in-frame clones and leaves some out. For V, J and clone size, that table is used; D and trimming come from the DNA. This table holds some 270,000 clones, over 80% found once. V is TRBV18 and J is TRBJ2-3; 12 bases are shared with TRBD1. The TCR comes from a woman aged 40 to 50 who had recovered from COVID-19. Material for sequencing was peripheral blood. CDR3 nucleotide sequence: TGTGCCAGCTCACCGCTGGGACAGGGGGCGCAAGATACGCAGTATTTT. Translating it yields CASSPLGQGAQDTQYF. Filled out from reference TRBV18 and TRBJ2-3, the complete variable domain reads NAGVMQNPRHLVRRRGQEARLRCSPMKGHSHVYWYRQLPEEGLKFMVYLQKENIIDESGMPKERFSAEFPKEGPSILRIQQVVRGDSAAYFCASSPLGQGAQDTQYFGPGTRLTVL.